Here is one TCR beta chain with its context. This sample is part of a study of OX40 agonist ivuxolimab in advanced cancers. Profiling relied on immunoSEQ multiplex PCR, and the TCRdb table lists in-frame clones only, not all of them. The table includes roughly 80,000 clones, just over 85% detected once. The CDR3 sequence is 15 residues long. The germline gives CDR1 SGHVS, CDR2 FQNEAQ. V gave up 5 bases and J gave up 6 bases; unmatched junction bases: 9. The TCR was taken from an adult with an advanced solid tumor such as melanoma, head and neck, liver or kidney cancer. Source: CD4+ or CD8+ T cells sorted from blood, taken in a trial of the OX40 agonist ivuxolimab. The rearrangement joins TRBV7-8 to TRBJ1-1; 10 nucleotides line up with TRBD1. CDR3 protein: CASSPQGQGSPEAFF. In DNA form, the CDR3 reads TGTGCCAGCAGCCCACAGGGACAGGGGTCCCCTGAAGCTTTCTTT.